These 24 T cell receptor beta chains originate from one sample sequenced in a study of T cells in women clearing cervical HPV infection. TCRdb's copy holds only in-frame clones and misses some; the assay was immunoSEQ multiplex PCR. In all, the sample yields 25,000 to 35,000 clones. The sample comprised blood buffy coat. The receptors derive from a woman aged 18 to 75 with a cervical HPV16 infection that either progressed to CIN3+ or cleared (not recorded which).

About this clone: Read data end 3 residues before the CDR3 end; the end is taken from the germline J gene. The V call is TRBV6-2 or TRBV6-3, the J call TRBJ2-3, with D possibly TRBD2 on 5 matching bases. CDR3 length: 17 amino acids. Germline CDR1 reads MNHEY; CDR2 reads SVGEGT. Partial CDR3 DNA: TGTGCCAGCACGCGGTTGAGGCTACGGGGTTTTCAGGAGACG. It is translated as CASTRLRLRGFQET. In full, the CDR3 is CASTRLRLRGFQETQYF.

The CDR3: CASSVWSLSNQPQYF. The sequenced part of the CDR3 DNA is TGTGCCAGTAGTGTTTGGTCCCTTAGCAATCAGCCG. This chain connects TRBV19 to TRBJ2-3; no definite D call. The read terminates 3 residues ahead of where the CDR3 ends, so the germline J gene completes it. Germline V gene data show CDR1 as LNHDA and CDR2 as SQIVND (reference sequence). The CDR3 totals 15 residues.

As for this clone: The read is 3 residues too short to cover the CDR3 end, so that end is filled in from the germline J gene. The rearrangement links TRBV13 to TRBJ2-7; TRBD2 matches 12 bases. The J segment lost 2 bases and the V segment lost 6 bases, leaving 5 bases of the junction unmatched. The CDR3 sequence is 15 residues long. Germline V CDR1 and CDR2: PRHDT, FYEKMQ (reference sequence). The CDR3 region is CASRILAGGPYEQYF. The sequenced part of the CDR3 DNA is TGTGCCAGCAGGATCCTAGCGGGGGGGCCCTACGAG.

In regard to this clone: The CDR3 end is not reached by the read, which stops 3 residues before it; the germline J gene fills it in. The chain has TRBV7-9 and TRBJ2-5; D is unclear. The CDR3 length is 13 residues. CDR1 is SEHNR and CDR2 is FQNEAQ in the germline V gene (reference sequence). CDR3 bases read: TGTGCCAGCAGCGCAACCATGGCCGATACC. The encoded protein is CASSATMADT. The entire CDR3 is CASSATMADTQYF.

Concerning this clone: The read ends 3 residues early relative to the CDR3; the germline J gene fills the gap. The V gene is TRBV19, the J gene TRBJ2-5, with D possibly TRBD2 on 6 matching bases. CDR3 length: 15 amino acids. With 6 bases removed from V and 2 bases from J, the gap between germline ends came to 16 bases. Germline CDR1 and CDR2: LNHDA and SQIVND (reference sequence). The sequenced part of the CDR3 DNA is TGTGCCAGTAGGAGCTTGGGCAGCGGGCAAGAGACC. Translated: CASRSLGSGQET. The entire CDR3 sequence reads CASRSLGSGQETQYF.

Turning to this clone: The read stops 3 residues short of the end of the CDR3; the missing end is completed from the germline J gene. The rearrangement joins TRBV18 to TRBJ1-2; possibly TRBD1 for D (6 bases). CDR3 length: 16 amino acids. Germline loops: CDR1 KGHSH, CDR2 LQKENI. Incomplete CDR3 DNA: TGTGCCAGCTCACCCCTGGGGGCTAGCGGCACAGATACC. Its translation: CASSPLGASGTDT. The entire CDR3 is CASSPLGASGTDTYTF.

With respect to this clone: The observed sequence ends 3 residues before the CDR3 terminus, with the missing tail filled in from the germline J gene. The chain links TRBV7-9 to TRBJ1-2; the D is unclear. The CDR3 sequence is 12 residues long. CDR1 and CDR2 from the germline V gene are SEHNR and FQNEAQ (reference sequence). CDR3 in amino acids: CASSSTIAVYTF. The sequenced part of the CDR3 DNA is TGTGCCAGCAGCTCAACAATCGCGGTC.

With regard to this clone: The CDR3 extends 3 residues past the end of the read, so its final part is completed from the germline J gene. The chain joins TRBV20-1 to TRBJ2-3, with D possibly being TRBD1 (5 bases). Germline values: CDR1 DFQATT, CDR2 SNEGSKA (reference sequence). CDR3 length: 12 amino acids. CDR3 sequence reads: CSALTGLETQYF. The DNA read from the CDR3 is TGCAGTGCCCTTACAGGCCTTGAGACG.

Of note for this clone: Read data end 3 residues before the CDR3 end; the end is taken from the germline J gene. V gene TRBV7-6 combines with J gene TRBJ1-2, with 7 nucleotides matching TRBD1. From germline, CDR1 is SGHVS and CDR2 FNYEAQ. This CDR3 comprises 14 residues. CDR3 region: CASSPGTAHYDYTF. CDR3 DNA, as far as it was read: TGTGCCAGCAGCCCAGGGACAGCCCATTACGAC.

As concerns this clone: The CDR3 goes on 3 residues after the read ends, and that part is filled in from the germline J gene. The chain carries TRBV5-1 and TRBJ2-5, with 10 bases aligning to TRBD1. The junction had 5 bases not matched to a gene; V was cut back by 4 bases and J by 5 bases. Germline-derived CDR1 and CDR2 are SGHRS and YFSETQ. The CDR3 has 14 residues. CDR3 amino acids: CASSTLTGGETQYF. CDR3 bases read: TGCGCCAGCAGCACCCTGACAGGGGGCGAGACC.

Turning to this clone: The sequenced fragment ends 3 residues before the CDR3 boundary, so the rest is inferred from the germline J gene. The chain links TRBV29-1 to TRBJ2-1; maybe TRBD1 (5 bases). The V and J ends lost 6 bases and 9 bases respectively, with 12 bases between them. The CDR3 contains 11 residues. The germline V gene has CDR1 SQVTM and CDR2 ANQGSEA. The chain's CDR3 is CSVGHSVEQFF. CDR3 bases read: TGCAGCGTCGGACATAGTGTTGAG.

A note on this clone: The read finishes 3 residues shy of the CDR3 end, and the germline J gene is used to complete it. This chain joins TRBV19 and TRBJ1-2; 8 nucleotides line up with TRBD1. Germline CDR1 is LNHDA and CDR2 is SQIVND (reference sequence). This CDR3 contains 13 residues. V lost 8 bases, J lost 4 bases, and 6 bases stayed unmatched. The CDR3 sequence: CASSGGIGYGYTF. The CDR3 DNA, read in part, is TGTGCCAGTTCAGGGGGCATAGGCTATGGC.

Notes on this clone: The read terminates 3 residues ahead of where the CDR3 ends, so the germline J gene completes it. This chain joins TRBV7-6 and TRBJ2-1, with 11 bases fitting TRBD2. The CDR3 has 16 amino acids. J lost 5 bases, V lost 2 bases, and 5 bases had no gene match. CDR1 SGHVS and CDR2 FNYEAQ come from the germline V gene. CDR3 bases read: TGTGCCAGCAGCTTACGGTCGACTAGCGGGAACAATGAG. This encodes CASSLRSTSGNNE. The full-length CDR3 reads as CASSLRSTSGNNEQFF.

On this clone itself: The CDR3 end falls 3 residues outside the read, so it is completed with the germline J gene. V gene TRBV7-9 combines with J gene TRBJ1-2; D remains ambiguous. CDR3 length: 14 residues. Germline CDR1 reads SEHNR; CDR2 reads FQNEAQ (reference sequence). The DNA read from the CDR3 is TGTGCCAGCAGCTCTAGCGGGAACTCCTACGAC. Its translation is CASSSSGNSYD. The full-length CDR3 reads as CASSSSGNSYDYTF.

CDR3 DNA, as far as it was read: TGTGCCAGCAGCTTAAGCGTGGCTTGGGGGCGT. Its translation is CASSLSVAWGR. The full CDR3 sequence reads CASSLSVAWGRYTF. The V call is TRBV11-2, the J call TRBJ1-2; D possibly corresponds to TRBD1 (6 bases). The missing CDR3 end, 3 residues past where the read stops, is filled in from the germline J gene. The CDR3 length is 14 residues. Germline CDR1 SGHAT, CDR2 FQNNGV.

Details on this clone: The sequence runs out 3 residues before the end of the CDR3; the remainder is reconstructed from the germline J gene. This chain uses TRBV14 with TRBJ2-5; possible D gene TRBD2, 7 bases. V shed 4 bases and J shed 4 bases, with 22 bases lying between them. This CDR3 has 17 residues. Germline V gene sequence: CDR1 SGHDN, CDR2 FVKESK. Incomplete CDR3 DNA: TGTGCCAGCAGCCCCCTCGGAGAGGGGGGGGTCGTAGAGACC. Amino acids: CASSPLGEGGVVET. The complete CDR3 protein is CASSPLGEGGVVETQYF.

Details on this clone: The read ends 3 residues before the CDR3 terminus; that terminus is restored from the germline J gene. The chain couples TRBV11-3 to TRBJ2-5; the D is unclear. Per germline, CDR1 SGHNT and CDR2 YENEEA. Trimming pared 5 bases from V and 4 bases from J, leaving 5 bases between. This CDR3 has 11 residues. The chain's CDR3 is CASSRGETQYF. The CDR3 bases that were read are TGTGCCAGCAGCCGCGGAGAGACC.

Comments on this clone: The read terminates 3 residues before the CDR3 end, so the remaining end is supplied by the germline J gene. The chain couples TRBV18 to TRBJ1-1; 7 bases align to TRBD1. The germline V gene has CDR1 KGHSH and CDR2 LQKENI. This CDR3 contains 13 residues. Incomplete CDR3 DNA: TGTGCCAGCTCACCACCCGGACAGGCCGAA. It translates to CASSPPGQAE. The CDR3 reads in full as CASSPPGQAEAFF.

With respect to this clone: Read coverage stops 3 residues before the CDR3 terminus; the germline J gene supplies the remainder. This chain links TRBV28 with TRBJ1-6; 9 positions agree with TRBD1. Germline V gene sequence: CDR1 MDHEN, CDR2 SYDVKM. After removal of 3 bases from V and 4 bases from J, the junction contained 10 bases not matched to a gene. The CDR3 length is 18 residues. CDR3 amino acids: CASSFLSLQGAYNSPLHF. The sequenced part of the CDR3 DNA is TGTGCCAGCAGTTTCTTATCTCTACAGGGGGCTTATAATTCACCC.

Note on this clone: Read sequence stops 3 residues before the CDR3 end, and the germline J gene provides the missing end. The gene calls are TRBV4-2 and TRBJ2-2; D may be TRBD1 (6 bases). The CDR3 length is 17 residues. The V gene lost 4 bases and the J gene lost 0 bases, with 15 bases spanning the gap. CDR1 and CDR2 from the germline V gene are LGHNA and YNFKEQ. The CDR3 DNA, read in part, is TGTGCCAGCAGCCTGTTGATGGACAGAGCGAACACCGGGGAG. Residues: CASSLLMDRANTGE. The full CDR3 protein reads CASSLLMDRANTGELFF.

On this clone itself: The read gets to within 3 residues of the CDR3 end, and the germline J gene fills in the rest. The rearrangement links TRBV2 to TRBJ2-6, with D hard to call. Trimming stripped 9 bases from V and 1 base from J, with 10 bases between. CDR3 length equals 14 residues. The germline V gene has CDR1 SNHLY and CDR2 FYNNEI. The CDR3 sequence is CARRANSGANVLTF. The sequenced part of the CDR3 DNA is TGTGCCAGAAGGGCCAATTCTGGGGCCAACGTC.

A note on this clone: The read finishes 3 residues shy of the CDR3 end, and the germline J gene is used to complete it. The chain recombines TRBV20-1 with TRBJ2-7; D ambiguous. Looked up from germline, CDR1 is DFQATT and CDR2 is SNEGSKA (reference sequence). The germline V and J ends were trimmed by 0 bases and 0 bases, with 6 bases remaining between them. The CDR3 length is 13 residues. Partial CDR3 DNA: TGCAGTGCTAGAGATGCTAGCTCCTACGAG. Amino acids: CSARDASSYE. The full CDR3 reads CSARDASSYEQYF.

Points on this clone: The CDR3 is cut off 3 residues early in the read; its end comes from the germline J gene. This chain connects TRBV4-1 to TRBJ2-7; weak D call: TRBD2 (5 bases). Per the germline V gene, CDR1 is MGHRA and CDR2 is YSYEKL. Trimming stripped 1 base from V and 2 bases from J, with 12 bases between. The CDR3 totals 15 residues. The CDR3: CASSQGADLPYEQYF. The part of the CDR3 DNA that was read is TGCGCCAGCAGCCAAGGAGCGGACCTTCCCTACGAG.

With regard to this clone: Sequence at one end of the junction differs from germline and may be a read error. The read falls 3 residues short of the CDR3 end, and the missing part is taken from the germline J gene. The same CDR3 is also encoded by other DNA sequences in this sample. The chain has TRBV5-1 and TRBJ1-3, with TRBD1 matching over 9 bases. The CDR3 contains 15 residues. Germline CDR1 reads SGHRS; CDR2 reads YFSETQ. CDR3 DNA, as far as it was read: TGCGCCAGCAGTTTGGACAGGGGCCTTGGAGGAACC. This translates into CASSLDRGLGGT. The entire CDR3 reads CASSLDRGLGGTIYF.